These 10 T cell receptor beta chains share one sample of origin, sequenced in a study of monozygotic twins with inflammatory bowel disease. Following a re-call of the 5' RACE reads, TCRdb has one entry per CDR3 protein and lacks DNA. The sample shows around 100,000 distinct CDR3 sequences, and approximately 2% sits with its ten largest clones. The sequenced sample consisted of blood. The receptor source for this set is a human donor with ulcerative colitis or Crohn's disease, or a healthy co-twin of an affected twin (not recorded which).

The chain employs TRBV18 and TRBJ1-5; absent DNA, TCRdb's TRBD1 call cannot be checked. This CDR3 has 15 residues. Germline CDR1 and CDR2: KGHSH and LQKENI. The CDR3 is CASSTLPDGTGPQHF.

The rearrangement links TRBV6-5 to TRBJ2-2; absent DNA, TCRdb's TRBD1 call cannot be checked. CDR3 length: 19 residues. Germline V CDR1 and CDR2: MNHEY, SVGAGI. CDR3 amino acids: CASSYSPTGILANTGELFF.

The CDR3 spells CASSFREYQETQYF. J is TRBJ2-5 and V is TRBV7-7; TCRdb names TRBD1, which stays unverified in the absence of DNA. The CDR3 is 14 residues long. Germline V gene sequence: CDR1 SSHAT, CDR2 FNYEAQ (reference sequence).

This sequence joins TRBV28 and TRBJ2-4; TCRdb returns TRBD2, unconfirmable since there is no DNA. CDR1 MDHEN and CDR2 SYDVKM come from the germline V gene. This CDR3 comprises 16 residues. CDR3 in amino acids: CASRLGGANPKNIQYF.

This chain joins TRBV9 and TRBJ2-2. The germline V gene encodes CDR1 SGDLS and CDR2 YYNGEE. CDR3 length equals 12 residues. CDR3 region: CASSVVTGELFF.

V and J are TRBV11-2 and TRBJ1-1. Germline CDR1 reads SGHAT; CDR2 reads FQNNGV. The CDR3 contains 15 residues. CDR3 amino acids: CASSPQEIMNTEAFF.

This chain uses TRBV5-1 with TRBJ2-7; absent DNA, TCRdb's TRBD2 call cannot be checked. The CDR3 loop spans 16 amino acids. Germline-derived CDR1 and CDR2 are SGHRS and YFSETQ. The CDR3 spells CASSPEGLRLAYEQYF.

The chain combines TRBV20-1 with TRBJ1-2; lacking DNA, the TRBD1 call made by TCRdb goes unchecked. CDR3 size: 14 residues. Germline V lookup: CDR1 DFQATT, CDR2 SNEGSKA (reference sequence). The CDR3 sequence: CSAPNRGGANGYTF.

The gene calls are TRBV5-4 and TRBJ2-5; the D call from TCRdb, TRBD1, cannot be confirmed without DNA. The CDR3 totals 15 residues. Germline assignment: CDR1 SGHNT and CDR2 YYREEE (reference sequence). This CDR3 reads CASSLKPGQQETQYF.

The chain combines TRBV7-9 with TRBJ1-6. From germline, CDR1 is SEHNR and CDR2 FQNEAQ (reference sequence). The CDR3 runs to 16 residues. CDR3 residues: CASSSHRSSYNSPLHF.